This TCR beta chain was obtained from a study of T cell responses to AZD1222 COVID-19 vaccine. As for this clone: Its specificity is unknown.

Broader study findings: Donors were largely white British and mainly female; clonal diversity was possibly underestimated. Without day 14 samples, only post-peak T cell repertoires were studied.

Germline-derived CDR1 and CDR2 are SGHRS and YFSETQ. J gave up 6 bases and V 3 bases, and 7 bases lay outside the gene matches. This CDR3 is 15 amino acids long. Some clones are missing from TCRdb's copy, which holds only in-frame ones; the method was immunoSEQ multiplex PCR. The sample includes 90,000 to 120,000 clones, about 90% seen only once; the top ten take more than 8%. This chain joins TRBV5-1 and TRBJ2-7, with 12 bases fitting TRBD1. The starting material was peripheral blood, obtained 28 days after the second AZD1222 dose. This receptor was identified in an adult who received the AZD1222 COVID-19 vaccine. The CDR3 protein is CASSSSGTGGGEQYF. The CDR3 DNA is TGCGCCAGCAGCTCCTCCGGGACAGGGGGCGGCGAGCAGTACTTC.